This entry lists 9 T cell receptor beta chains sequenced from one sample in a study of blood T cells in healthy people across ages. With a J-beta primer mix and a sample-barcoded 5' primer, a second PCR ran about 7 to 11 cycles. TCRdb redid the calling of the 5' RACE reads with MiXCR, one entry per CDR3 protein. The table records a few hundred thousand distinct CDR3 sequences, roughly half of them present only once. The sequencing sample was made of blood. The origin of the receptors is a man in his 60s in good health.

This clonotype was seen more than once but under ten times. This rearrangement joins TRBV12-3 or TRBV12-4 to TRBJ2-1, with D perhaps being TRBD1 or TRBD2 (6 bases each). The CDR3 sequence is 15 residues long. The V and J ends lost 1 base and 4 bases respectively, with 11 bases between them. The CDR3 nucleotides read TGTGCCAGCAGTTTAGTTGGGGGGCAGTACAATGAGCAGTTCTTC. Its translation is CASSLVGGQYNEQFF.

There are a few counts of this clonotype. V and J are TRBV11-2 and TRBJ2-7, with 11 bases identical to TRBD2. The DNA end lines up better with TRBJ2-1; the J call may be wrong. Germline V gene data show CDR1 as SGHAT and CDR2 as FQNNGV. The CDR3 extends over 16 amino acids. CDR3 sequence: CASSLALAGAYNEQFF. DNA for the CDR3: TGTGCCAGCAGCTTGGCACTAGCGGGGGCCTACAATGAGCAGTTCTTC.

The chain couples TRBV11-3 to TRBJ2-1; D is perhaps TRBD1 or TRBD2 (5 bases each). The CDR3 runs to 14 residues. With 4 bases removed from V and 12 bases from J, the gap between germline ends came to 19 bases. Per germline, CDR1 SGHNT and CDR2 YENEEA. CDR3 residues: CASSYGRDASPQFF. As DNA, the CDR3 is TGTGCCAGCAGCTACGGCCGGGACGCCTCCCCGCAGTTCTTC.

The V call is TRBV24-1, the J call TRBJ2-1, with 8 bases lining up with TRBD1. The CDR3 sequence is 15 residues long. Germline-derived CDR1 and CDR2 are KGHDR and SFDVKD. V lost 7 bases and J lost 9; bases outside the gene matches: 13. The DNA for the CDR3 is TGTGCCACCAGCGAGCCCGGACAGGGCAGCGGTGAGCAGTTCTTC. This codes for CATSEPGQGSGEQFF.

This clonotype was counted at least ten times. CDR3 in DNA: TGCAGCGTTGACGTTTTAGCGGATATTGAGCAGTTCTTC. This translates into CSVDVLADIEQFF. The chain carries TRBV29-1 and TRBJ2-1; TRBD2 might be the D (6 bases). Trimming took 3 bases from V and 9 from J, leaving 15 bases between them. CDR3 length: 13 residues. Germline values: CDR1 SQVTM, CDR2 ANQGSEA.

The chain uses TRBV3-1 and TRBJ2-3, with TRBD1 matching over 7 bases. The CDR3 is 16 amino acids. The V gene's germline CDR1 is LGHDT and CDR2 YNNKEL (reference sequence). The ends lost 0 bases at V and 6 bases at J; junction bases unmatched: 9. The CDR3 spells CASSQDPTGVTDTQYF. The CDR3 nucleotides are TGTGCCAGCAGCCAAGACCCCACAGGGGTTACGGATACGCAGTATTTT.

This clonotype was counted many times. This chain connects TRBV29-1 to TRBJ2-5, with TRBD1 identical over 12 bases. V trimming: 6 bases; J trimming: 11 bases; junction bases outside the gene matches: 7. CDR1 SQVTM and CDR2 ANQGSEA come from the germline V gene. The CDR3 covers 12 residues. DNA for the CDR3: TGCAGCGTGGGACAGGGGGCCCAGGAGCAGTACTTC. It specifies CSVGQGAQEQYF.

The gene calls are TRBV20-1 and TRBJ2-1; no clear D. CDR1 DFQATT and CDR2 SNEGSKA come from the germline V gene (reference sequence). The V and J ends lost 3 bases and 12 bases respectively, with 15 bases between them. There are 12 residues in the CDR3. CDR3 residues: CSASPGRSTQFF. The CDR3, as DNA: TGCAGTGCTAGTCCGGGCCGGAGTACGCAGTTCTTC.

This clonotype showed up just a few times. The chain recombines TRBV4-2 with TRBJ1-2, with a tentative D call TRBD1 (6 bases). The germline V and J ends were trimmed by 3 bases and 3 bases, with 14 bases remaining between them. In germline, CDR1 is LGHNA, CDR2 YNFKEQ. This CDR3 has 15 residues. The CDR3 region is CASSQTGGKDYGYTF. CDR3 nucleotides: TGTGCCAGCAGCCAGACGGGGGGCAAGGACTATGGCTACACCTTC.